This TCR beta chain was profiled in a study of T cell clonotyping in hematopoietic cell transplantation. Overall study findings and caveats: Broader posttransplant TCR repertoire diversity was predicted by graft donor and pretransplant recipient Inverse Simpson Index values. Recipient TCR diversity dropped after transplant; expanded clonotypes rose from day 30 to 180. At the given depth, recipient repertoires were over 95% de novo clonotypes.

Produced via immunoSEQ multiplex PCR; TCRdb's table is partial and in-frame only. There are some 11,000 clones in the sample; under 55% occur only once, and approximately 10% lies in the top ten. There are a few counts of this clone. Its antigen is not identified. Germline V gene sequence: CDR1 LGHNA, CDR2 YSLEER. The CDR3 has 15 amino acids. V was cut by 0 bases and J by 1 base, with 7 bases left in between. Sequencing input: peripheral blood mononuclear cells. The chain is built from TRBV4-3 and TRBJ1-5; unclear D gene. The source is a man between 45 and 60 years old in good health. Some clones in this sample may be carry-over from other donors' samples. Here the CDR3 reads CASSQEGGSNQPQHF. The DNA of the CDR3 is TGCGCCAGCAGCCAAGAGGGCGGAAGCAATCAGCCCCAGCATTTT.